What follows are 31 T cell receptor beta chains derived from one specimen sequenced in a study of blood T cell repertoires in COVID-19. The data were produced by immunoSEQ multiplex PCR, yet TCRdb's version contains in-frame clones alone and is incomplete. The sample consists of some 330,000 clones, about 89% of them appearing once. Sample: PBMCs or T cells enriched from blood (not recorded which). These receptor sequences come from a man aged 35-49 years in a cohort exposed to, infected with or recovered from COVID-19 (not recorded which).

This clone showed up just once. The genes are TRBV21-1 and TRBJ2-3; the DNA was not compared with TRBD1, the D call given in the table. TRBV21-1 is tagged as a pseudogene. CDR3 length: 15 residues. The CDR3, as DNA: TGTGCCAGCGCGATCCGGGACAGGGAAACAGATACGCAGTATTTT. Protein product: CASAIRDRETDTQYF.

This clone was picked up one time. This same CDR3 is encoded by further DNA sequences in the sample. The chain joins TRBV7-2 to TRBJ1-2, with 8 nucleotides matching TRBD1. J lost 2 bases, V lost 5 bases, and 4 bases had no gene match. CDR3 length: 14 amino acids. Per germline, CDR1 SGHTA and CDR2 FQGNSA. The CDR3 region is CASSARTGNYGYTF. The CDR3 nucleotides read TGTGCCAGCAGCGCCCGGACAGGGAACTATGGCTACACCTTC.

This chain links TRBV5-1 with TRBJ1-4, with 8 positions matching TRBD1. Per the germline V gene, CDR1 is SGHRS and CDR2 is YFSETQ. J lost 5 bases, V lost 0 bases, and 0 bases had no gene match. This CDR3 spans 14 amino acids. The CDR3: CASSLGTGNEKLFF. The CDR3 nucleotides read TGCGCCAGCAGCTTGGGGACAGGGAATGAAAAACTGTTTTTT.

The DNA of the CDR3 is TGCGCCAGCAGCCTAGCCGGGACAGGGATTGCCGGGGAGCTGTTTTTT. This sequence encodes CASSLAGTGIAGELFF. The chain recombines TRBV10-1 with TRBJ2-2; TRBD1 agrees at 9 bases. This CDR3 region has 16 residues. The germline CDR1 and CDR2 sequences are WNHNN and SYGVQD (reference sequence). Trimming at V came to 6 bases and at J to 6 bases, leaving 11 bases not matched to a gene.

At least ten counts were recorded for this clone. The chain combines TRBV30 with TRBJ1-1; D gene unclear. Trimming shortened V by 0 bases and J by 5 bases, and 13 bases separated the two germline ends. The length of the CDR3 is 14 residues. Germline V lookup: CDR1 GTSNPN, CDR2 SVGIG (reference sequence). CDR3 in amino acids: CAWSVQFGRTEAFF. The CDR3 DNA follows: TGTGCCTGGAGTGTACAATTTGGGAGGACTGAAGCTTTCTTT.

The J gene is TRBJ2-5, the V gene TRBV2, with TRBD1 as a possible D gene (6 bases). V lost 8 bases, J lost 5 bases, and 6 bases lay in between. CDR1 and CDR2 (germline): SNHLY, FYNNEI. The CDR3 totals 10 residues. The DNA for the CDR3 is TGTGCCAGCGGACAGGAGACCCAGTACTTC. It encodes CASGQETQYF.

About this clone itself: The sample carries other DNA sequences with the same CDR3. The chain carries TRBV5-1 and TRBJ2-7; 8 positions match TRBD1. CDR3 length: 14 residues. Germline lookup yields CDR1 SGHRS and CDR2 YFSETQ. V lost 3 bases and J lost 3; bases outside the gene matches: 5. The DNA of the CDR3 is TGCGCCAGCAGCTCGGACAGGGTTGGCTACGAGCAGTACTTC. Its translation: CASSSDRVGYEQYF.

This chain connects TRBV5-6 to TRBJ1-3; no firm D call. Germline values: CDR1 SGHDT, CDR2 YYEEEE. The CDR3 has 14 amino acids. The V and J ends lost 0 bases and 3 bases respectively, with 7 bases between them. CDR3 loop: CASSLGRIGNTIYF. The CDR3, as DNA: TGTGCCAGCAGCTTGGGCAGGATTGGAAACACCATATATTTT.

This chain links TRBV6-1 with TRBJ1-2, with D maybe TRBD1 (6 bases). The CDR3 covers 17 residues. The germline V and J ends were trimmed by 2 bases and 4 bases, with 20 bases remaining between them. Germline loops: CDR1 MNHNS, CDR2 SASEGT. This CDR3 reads CASSERNRVEQPYGYTF. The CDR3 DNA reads TGTGCCAGCAGTGAAAGGAACAGGGTGGAACAACCCTATGGCTACACCTTC.

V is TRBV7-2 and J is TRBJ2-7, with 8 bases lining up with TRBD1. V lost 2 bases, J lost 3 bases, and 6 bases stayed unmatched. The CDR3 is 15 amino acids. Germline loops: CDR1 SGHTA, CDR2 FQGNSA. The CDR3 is CASSLFTGGGYEQYF. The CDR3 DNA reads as TGTGCCAGCAGCTTATTCACAGGGGGAGGCTACGAGCAGTACTTC. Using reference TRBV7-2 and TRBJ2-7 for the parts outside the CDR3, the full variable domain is GAGVSQSPSNKVTEKGKDVELRCDPISGHTALYWYRQSLGQGLEFLIYFQGNSAPDKSGLPSDRFSAERTGGSVSTLTIQRTQQEDSAVYLCASSLFTGGGYEQYFGPGTRLTVT.

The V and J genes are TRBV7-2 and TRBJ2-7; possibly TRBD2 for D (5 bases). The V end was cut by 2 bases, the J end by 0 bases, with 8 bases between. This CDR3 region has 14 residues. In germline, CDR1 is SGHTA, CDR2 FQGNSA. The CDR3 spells CASSLMRASYEQYF. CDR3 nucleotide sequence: TGTGCCAGCAGCTTAATGCGGGCCTCCTACGAGCAGTACTTC.

The CDR3 reads CASSYNRDQQYF. The CDR3 DNA reads TGTGCCAGCAGCTATAACAGGGACCAGCAGTACTTC. V is TRBV7-9 and J is TRBJ2-7; D may be TRBD1 (6 bases). In germline, CDR1 is SEHNR, CDR2 FQNEAQ (reference sequence). The CDR3 spans 12 residues. V was clipped by 4 bases and J by 8 bases, with 12 bases between them.

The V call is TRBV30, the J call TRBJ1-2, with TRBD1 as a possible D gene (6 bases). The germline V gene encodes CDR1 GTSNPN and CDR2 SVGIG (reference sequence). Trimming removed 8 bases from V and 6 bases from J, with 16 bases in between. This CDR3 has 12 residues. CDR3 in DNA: TGTGCCGGGGGTGGGCAGGGGAATGGCTACACCTTC. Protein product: CAGGGQGNGYTF.

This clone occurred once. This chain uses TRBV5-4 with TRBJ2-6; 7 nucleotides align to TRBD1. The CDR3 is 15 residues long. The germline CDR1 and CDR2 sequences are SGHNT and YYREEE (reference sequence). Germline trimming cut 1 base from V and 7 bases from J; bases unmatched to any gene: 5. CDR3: CASSLMQGEANVLTF. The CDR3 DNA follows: TGTGCCAGCAGCTTGATGCAGGGGGAAGCCAACGTCCTGACTTTC.

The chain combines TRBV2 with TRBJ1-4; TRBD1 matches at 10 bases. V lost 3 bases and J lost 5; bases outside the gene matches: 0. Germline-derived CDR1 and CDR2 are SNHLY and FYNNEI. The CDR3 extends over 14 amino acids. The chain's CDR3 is CASSEDRGNEKLFF. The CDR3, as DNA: TGTGCCAGCAGTGAGGACAGGGGGAATGAAAAACTGTTTTTT.

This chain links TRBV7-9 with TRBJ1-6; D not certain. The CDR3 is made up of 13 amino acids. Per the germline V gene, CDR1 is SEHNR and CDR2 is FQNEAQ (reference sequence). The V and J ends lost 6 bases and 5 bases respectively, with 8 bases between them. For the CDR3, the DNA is TGTGCCAGCAGTTTCGGAGATAATTCACCCCTCCACTTT. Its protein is CASSFGDNSPLHF. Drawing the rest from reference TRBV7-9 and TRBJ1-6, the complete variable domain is DTGVSQNPRHKITKRGQNVTFRCDPISEHNRLYWYRQTLGQGPEFLTYFQNEAQLEKSRLLSDRFSAERPKGSFSTLEIQRTEQGDSAMYLCASSFGDNSPLHFGNGTRLTVT.

The CDR3 DNA reads TGTGCCAGCAGTGATCGACAGGGTGACTACGAGCAGTACTTC. This translates into CASSDRQGDYEQYF. V is TRBV2 and J is TRBJ2-7, with TRBD1 matching over 7 bases. This CDR3 is 14 amino acids long. Germline loops: CDR1 SNHLY, CDR2 FYNNEI. V shed 3 bases, J shed 3 bases, and the junction held 5 bases outside the gene matches. Filled out from reference TRBV2 and TRBJ2-7, the complete variable domain reads EPEVTQTPSHQVTQMGQEVILRCVPISNHLYFYWYRQILGQKVEFLVSFYNNEISEKSEIFDDQFSVERPDGSNFTLKIRSTKLEDSAMYFCASSDRQGDYEQYFGPGTRLTVT.

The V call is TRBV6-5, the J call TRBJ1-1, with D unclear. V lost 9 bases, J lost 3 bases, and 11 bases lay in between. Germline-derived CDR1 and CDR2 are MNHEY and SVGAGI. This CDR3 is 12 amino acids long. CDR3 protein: CARRWRDTEAFF. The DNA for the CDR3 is TGTGCCAGAAGGTGGAGGGACACTGAAGCTTTCTTT.

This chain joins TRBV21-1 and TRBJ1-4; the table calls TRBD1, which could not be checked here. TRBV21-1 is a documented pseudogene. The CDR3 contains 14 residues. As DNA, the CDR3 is TGTGCCGGAGACAGGGGAGCAACTAATGAAAAACTGTTTTTT. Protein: CAGDRGATNEKLFF.

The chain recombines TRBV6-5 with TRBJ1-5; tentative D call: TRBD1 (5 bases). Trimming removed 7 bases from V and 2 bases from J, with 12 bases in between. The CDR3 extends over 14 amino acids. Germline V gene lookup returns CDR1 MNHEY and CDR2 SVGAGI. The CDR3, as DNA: TGTGCCAGCATAGATCAGGGTGGCAATCAGCCCCAGCATTTT. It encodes CASIDQGGNQPQHF.

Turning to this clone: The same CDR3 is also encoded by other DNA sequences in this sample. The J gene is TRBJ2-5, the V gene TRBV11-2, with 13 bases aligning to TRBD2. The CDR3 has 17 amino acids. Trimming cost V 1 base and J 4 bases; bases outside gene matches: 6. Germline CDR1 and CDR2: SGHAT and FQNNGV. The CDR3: CASSLGGLAGVGETQYF. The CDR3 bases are TGTGCCAGCAGCTTAGGAGGACTAGCGGGAGTTGGAGAGACCCAGTACTTC. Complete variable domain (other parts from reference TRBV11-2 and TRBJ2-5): EAGVAQSPRYKIIEKRQSVAFWCNPISGHATLYWYQQILGQGPKLLIQFQNNGVVDDSQLPKDRFSAERLKGVDSTLKIQPAKLEDSAVYLCASSLGGLAGVGETQYFGPGTRLLVL.

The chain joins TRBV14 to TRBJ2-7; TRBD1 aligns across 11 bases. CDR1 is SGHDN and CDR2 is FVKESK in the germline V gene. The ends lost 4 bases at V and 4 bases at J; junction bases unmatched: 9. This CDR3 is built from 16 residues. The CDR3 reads CASSPYGGQGVYEQYF. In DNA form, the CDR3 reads TGTGCCAGCAGCCCCTATGGGGGACAGGGGGTTTACGAGCAGTACTTC. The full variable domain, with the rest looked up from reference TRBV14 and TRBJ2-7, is EAGVTQFPSHSVIEKGQTVTLRCDPISGHDNLYWYRRVMGKEIKFLLHFVKESKQDESGMPNNRFLAERTGGTYSTLKVQPAELEDSGVYFCASSPYGGQGVYEQYFGPGTRLTVT.

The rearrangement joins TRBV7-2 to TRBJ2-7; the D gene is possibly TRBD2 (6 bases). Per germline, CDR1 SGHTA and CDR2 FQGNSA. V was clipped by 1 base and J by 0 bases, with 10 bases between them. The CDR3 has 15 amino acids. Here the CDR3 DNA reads TGTGCCAGCAGCTTAGGGGACTTAAGCTCCTACGAGCAGTACTTC. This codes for CASSLGDLSSYEQYF.

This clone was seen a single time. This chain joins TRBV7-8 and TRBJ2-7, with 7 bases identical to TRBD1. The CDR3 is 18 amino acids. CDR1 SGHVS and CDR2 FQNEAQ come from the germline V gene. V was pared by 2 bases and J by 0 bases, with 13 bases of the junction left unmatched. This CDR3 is CASSLIGYAGTDSYEQYF. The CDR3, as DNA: TGTGCCAGCAGCTTAATCGGGTATGCCGGGACAGACTCCTACGAGCAGTACTTC.

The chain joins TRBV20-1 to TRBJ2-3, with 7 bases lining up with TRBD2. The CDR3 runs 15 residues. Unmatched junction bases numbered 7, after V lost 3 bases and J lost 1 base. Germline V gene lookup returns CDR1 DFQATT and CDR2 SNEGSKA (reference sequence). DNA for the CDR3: TGCAGTGCTAGTTCGGCGGGAGTAGGCACAGATACGCAGTATTTT. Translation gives CSASSAGVGTDTQYF.

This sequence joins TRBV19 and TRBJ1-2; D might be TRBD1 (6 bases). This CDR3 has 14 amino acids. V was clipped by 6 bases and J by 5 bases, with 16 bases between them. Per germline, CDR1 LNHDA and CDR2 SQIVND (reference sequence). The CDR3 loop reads CASSITGSGYGYTF. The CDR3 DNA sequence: TGTGCCAGTAGCATCACAGGGTCGGGGTATGGCTACACCTTC.

CDR3 DNA: TGTGCCAGCAGTTATAGCGGGAGCGGGGACGAGCAGTTCTTC. It specifies CASSYSGSGDEQFF. The rearrangement uses TRBV27 and TRBJ2-1; TRBD2 matches at 9 bases. With 4 bases clipped from V and 10 bases from J, the junction kept 8 bases outside the gene matches. The CDR3 loop spans 14 amino acids. Germline-derived CDR1 and CDR2 are MNHEY and SMNVEV (reference sequence).

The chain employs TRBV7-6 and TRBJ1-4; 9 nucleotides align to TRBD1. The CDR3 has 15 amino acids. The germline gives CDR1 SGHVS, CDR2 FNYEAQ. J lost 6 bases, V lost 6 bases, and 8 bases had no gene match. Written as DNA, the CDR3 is TGTGCCAGCAGGCAGAAGGGGGACAGGGATGAAAAACTGTTTTTT. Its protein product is CASRQKGDRDEKLFF.

This CDR3 reads CASSPRQGRYQPQHF. The CDR3 DNA reads as TGTGCCAGCAGCCCCCGACAGGGCCGCTATCAGCCCCAGCATTTT. V is TRBV28 and J is TRBJ1-5; TRBD1 matches at 7 bases. This CDR3 has 15 residues. Looked up from germline, CDR1 is MDHEN and CDR2 is SYDVKM. V lost 6 bases, J lost 5 bases, and 10 bases stayed unmatched. The full variable domain, with the rest looked up from reference TRBV28 and TRBJ1-5, is DVKVTQSSRYLVKRTGEKVFLECVQDMDHENMFWYRQDPGLGLRLIYFSYDVKMKEKGDIPEGYSVSREKKERFSLILESASTNQTSMYLCASSPRQGRYQPQHFGDGTRLSIL.

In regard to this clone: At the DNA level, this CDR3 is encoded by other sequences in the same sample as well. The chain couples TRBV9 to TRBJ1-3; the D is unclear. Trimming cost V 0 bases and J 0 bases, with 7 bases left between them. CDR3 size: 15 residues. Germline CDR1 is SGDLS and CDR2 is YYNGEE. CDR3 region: CASSVDSFSGNTIYF. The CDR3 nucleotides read TGTGCCAGCAGCGTAGATAGCTTCTCTGGAAACACCATATATTTT.

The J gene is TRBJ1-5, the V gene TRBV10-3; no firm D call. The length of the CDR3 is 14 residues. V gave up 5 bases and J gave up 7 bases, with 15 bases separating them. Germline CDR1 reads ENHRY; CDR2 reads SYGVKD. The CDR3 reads CAISYHESEQPQHF. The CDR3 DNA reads TGTGCCATCAGTTACCACGAAAGCGAGCAGCCCCAGCATTTT.